This T cell receptor beta chain was retrieved from a study of identical twins. There are 16 residues in the CDR3. V was clipped by 4 bases and J by 8 bases; unmatched bases: 12. This clonotype came up many times. Addition of a universal primer site occurred through template switching, and cDNA carried unique molecular identifiers. TCRdb re-called the 5' RACE reads through MiXCR, storing one row per CDR3 protein. The sample includes about 900,000 distinct CDR3 sequences, approximately 13% of them seen just once. These records were also assigned to another study, of yellow fever vaccine responses in identical twins.

The sample was PBMCs. The TCR sequence derives from a young woman in good health. The rearrangement joins TRBV12-3 or TRBV12-4 to TRBJ2-1, with 9 positions matching TRBD2. The CDR3 loop reads CASSSLTGGRADEQFF. The CDR3 DNA reads as TGTGCCAGCAGTTCTCTGACGGGCGGGAGGGCGGATGAGCAGTTCTTC.